This TCR beta chain emerged from a study of shared clonotypes between healthy human individuals. Germline assignment: CDR1 MNHEY and CDR2 SMNVEV (reference sequence). V dropped 6 bases and J dropped 4; count of bases not matched to a gene: 11. The CDR3 covers 16 residues. There were no recent acute infections or vaccinations among the donors, who were healthy HIV-negative adults. As regards this clone: Its cognate antigen is unknown.

The assay was immunoSEQ multiplex PCR, and TCRdb's table has in-frame clones only and misses some. Of around 2,000,000 clones listed, around 95% are singletons. Findings and caveats of the study: Some naive CD4 clonotypes, 5% to 5.5%, turned up in common across several donors. The four-donor shared clonotypes exceeded non-shared clonotypes in generation probability, with non-shared ones scoring lower.

The receptor was derived from a man younger than 30 in good health. The chain carries TRBV27 and TRBJ2-7; 11 nucleotides agree with TRBD1. Sequencing was done on a sample of naive CD4+ T cells sorted from blood. Specified subset: CD45RA+ positively selected. This chain's CDR3 is CASSRPTGTGGYEQYF. The CDR3 DNA is TGTGCCAGCAGCCGACCGACCGGGACAGGGGGTTACGAGCAGTACTTC.